Below are 23 T cell receptor beta chains sequenced from a single sample in a study of regulatory T cells in long-lasting Graves disease. Described time point: newly diagnosed GD, antithyroid drugs for less than 3 months. PBMC-derived RNA was used for the TCR library. With iRepertoire HTBI primers and Arm-PCR of CDR3 regions, TCR beta libraries were built. In TCRdb, the multiplex PCR reads were re-called with MiXCR into one record per CDR3 protein. The repertoire holds 500,000 to 700,000 distinct CDR3 sequences, with roughly 16% as singletons. These data also formed part of another study, on T cells in Graves' hyperthyroidism and ophthalmopathy.

The sequences come from peripheral blood mononuclear cells (PBMCs), collected at new diagnosis, from a patient treated with antithyroid drugs. These receptors were collected from a woman in her twenties or thirties with Graves disease.

This clonotype was picked up a small number of times. This chain links TRBV7-8 with TRBJ2-2; TRBD1 might be the D (5 bases). Germline assignment: CDR1 SGHVS and CDR2 FQNEAQ. The germline V and J ends were trimmed by 5 bases and 7 bases, with 14 bases remaining between them. This CDR3 is 14 amino acids long. The DNA of the CDR3 is TGTGCCAGCAGCCCGGAAGCCCAGGGCGGGGAGCTGTTTTTT. This sequence encodes CASSPEAQGGELFF.

This clonotype has more than one count but fewer than ten. V and J are TRBV7-2 and TRBJ2-3; 11 positions agree with TRBD2. The J segment lost 6 bases and the V segment lost 4 bases, leaving 12 bases of the junction unmatched. Per the germline V gene, CDR1 is SGHTA and CDR2 is FQGNSA. This CDR3 has 17 amino acids. The CDR3 reads CASSSRGLAGRWDTQYF. CDR3 nucleotide sequence: TGTGCCAGCAGCTCCCGAGGACTAGCGGGTCGGTGGGATACGCAGTATTTT. Using reference TRBV7-2 and TRBJ2-3 for the parts outside the CDR3, the full variable domain is GAGVSQSPSNKVTEKGKDVELRCDPISGHTALYWYRQSLGQGLEFLIYFQGNSAPDKSGLPSDRFSAERTGGSVSTLTIQRTQQEDSAVYLCASSSRGLAGRWDTQYFGPGTRLTVL.

This clonotype has ten or more counts. The gene calls are TRBV6-1 and TRBJ1-6; no definite D call. Looked up from germline, CDR1 is MNHNS and CDR2 is SASEGT. The ends were cut back, 7 bases at V and 9 bases at J, with 10 bases in the middle. The CDR3 is made up of 12 amino acids. The CDR3, as DNA: TGTGCCAGCATGCTGGGGATTTCACCCCTCCACTTT. This codes for CASMLGISPLHF.

The genes are TRBV2 and TRBJ2-5; D not resolved. There are 14 residues in the CDR3. The germline gives CDR1 SNHLY, CDR2 FYNNEI. V lost 6 bases and J lost 3, with 14 bases in between. The CDR3 loop reads CASSASPRKETQYF. In DNA, the CDR3 is TGTGCCAGCAGCGCAAGCCCGAGAAAAGAGACCCAGTACTTC.

The chain combines TRBV29-1 with TRBJ1-5; D is undetermined. Germline loops: CDR1 SQVTM, CDR2 ANQGSEA. V was pared by 4 bases and J by 6 bases, with 13 bases between. This CDR3 is 13 amino acids long. In DNA form, the CDR3 reads TGCAGCGTTGTGGGGTCGTCCGGTCAGCCCCAGCATTTT. This encodes CSVVGSSGQPQHF.

This clonotype appeared many times. The CDR3 sequence is CASSDFEDTGEQFF. CDR3 in DNA: TGTGCCAGCAGTGACTTTGAGGACACTGGTGAGCAGTTCTTC. J is TRBJ2-1 and V is TRBV2; TRBD1 is a possible D gene (5 bases). Germline CDR1 and CDR2: SNHLY and FYNNEI. V lost 3 bases and J lost 9, with 15 bases in between. This CDR3 spans 14 amino acids.

The table lists this clonotype with a few counts. This chain uses TRBV19 with TRBJ1-1; D not certain. The V gene's germline CDR1 is LNHDA and CDR2 SQIVND (reference sequence). With 7 bases removed from V and 3 bases from J, the gap between germline ends came to 18 bases. This CDR3 spans 15 amino acids. Here the CDR3 reads CASTRAGDHYTEAFF. CDR3 sequence (DNA): TGTGCCAGTACCCGTGCCGGGGATCACTACACTGAAGCTTTCTTT.

V and J are TRBV19 and TRBJ1-1; D remains unclear. Trimming stripped 6 bases from V and 8 bases from J, with 19 bases between. Germline lookup yields CDR1 LNHDA and CDR2 SQIVND (reference sequence). CDR3 length: 14 residues. The CDR3 spells CASRLSRATREAFF. CDR3 nucleotide sequence: TGTGCCAGTAGGCTCTCCCGGGCCACACGAGAAGCTTTCTTT.

The rearrangement joins TRBV29-1 to TRBJ2-1; D might be TRBD2 (6 bases). Germline values: CDR1 SQVTM, CDR2 ANQGSEA. There are 14 residues in the CDR3. The ends were cut back, 4 bases at V and 9 bases at J, with 19 bases in the middle. CDR3 DNA: TGCAGCGTTGGGGAGGACTGGCCCGGGGCTGAGCAGTTCTTC. Protein: CSVGEDWPGAEQFF.

This chain connects TRBV6-2 or TRBV6-3 to TRBJ2-7; TRBD2 aligns across 14 bases. The germline CDR1 and CDR2 sequences are MNHEY and SVGEGT. Trimming removed 10 bases from V and 6 bases from J; junction bases left unmatched: 8. The CDR3 runs to 14 residues. CDR3 in DNA: TGTGCCACCCGACTAGCGGGAGGGGGCGGCGAGCAGTACTTC. Translation: CATRLAGGGGEQYF.

In its sample, this clonotype was seen once. The chain combines TRBV4-1 with TRBJ2-5, with 11 bases lining up with TRBD2. This CDR3 spans 19 amino acids. The junction had 15 bases not matched to a gene; V was cut back by 2 bases and J by 4 bases. CDR1 is MGHRA and CDR2 is YSYEKL in the germline V gene. Written as DNA, the CDR3 is TGCGCCAGCAGCCAACCCACCGGACTAGCGGGTCCCTGGGGAGAGACCCAGTACTTC. Its protein product is CASSQPTGLAGPWGETQYF.

The chain employs TRBV5-1 and TRBJ2-7, with a weak D call TRBD1 (6 bases). The CDR3 has 14 amino acids. Germline CDR1 is SGHRS and CDR2 is YFSETQ. V was trimmed by 4 bases and J by 2 bases, leaving 13 bases between them. The CDR3 sequence: CASSLRTAAYEQYF. The CDR3 DNA reads TGCGCCAGCAGCCTGAGGACAGCAGCCTACGAGCAGTACTTC.

This clonotype was picked up many times. The rearrangement links TRBV18 to TRBJ1-2; D not certain. The V end was cut by 3 bases, the J end by 3 bases, with 14 bases between. The CDR3 spans 15 residues. The germline V gene has CDR1 KGHSH and CDR2 LQKENI. The CDR3 sequence: CASSPAGGGDYGYTF. CDR3 DNA: TGTGCCAGCTCACCGGCTGGCGGCGGCGACTATGGCTACACCTTC.

V is TRBV18 and J is TRBJ2-3; 9 bases align to TRBD2. The ends lost 5 bases at V and 5 bases at J; junction bases unmatched: 8. From germline, CDR1 is KGHSH and CDR2 LQKENI. CDR3 length equals 15 residues. The CDR3 DNA follows: TGTGCCAGCTCAAACTTAGCGGGAGCGGTAGATACGCAGTATTTT. Its translation is CASSNLAGAVDTQYF.

This rearrangement joins TRBV2 to TRBJ2-2; D is perhaps TRBD2 (6 bases). CDR1 is SNHLY, CDR2 FYNNEI, per germline. The ends were cut back, 7 bases at V and 3 bases at J, with 15 bases in the middle. The CDR3 totals 15 residues. CDR3 in DNA: TGTGCCAGCAACGGGGGAAAGGAGGACACCGGGGAGCTGTTTTTT. This encodes CASNGGKEDTGELFF.

V is TRBV6-1 and J is TRBJ2-1, with 14 nucleotides matching TRBD2. This CDR3 is 14 amino acids long. The V and J ends lost 10 bases and 6 bases, in that order; junction bases with no gene match: 5. Germline CDR1 is MNHNS and CDR2 is SASEGT. The CDR3 sequence: CATRGLAGGNEQFF. CDR3 in DNA: TGTGCCACACGAGGACTAGCGGGAGGCAATGAGCAGTTCTTC.

This clonotype has at least ten counts. This chain links TRBV27 with TRBJ2-7; 8 nucleotides line up with TRBD2. CDR3 length: 17 residues. V lost 2 bases, J lost 1 base, and 10 bases stayed unmatched. Germline CDR1 and CDR2: MNHEY and SMNVEV (reference sequence). This CDR3 reads CASSLRSSGLGSYEQYF. The CDR3 DNA follows: TGTGCCAGCAGTTTAAGGTCTAGCGGGTTGGGGTCCTACGAGCAGTACTTC.

This clonotype showed up just a few times. The genes are TRBV7-2 and TRBJ2-3, with unresolved D. Trimming removed 5 bases from V and 2 bases from J, with 11 bases in between. Germline CDR1 and CDR2: SGHTA and FQGNSA. The CDR3 spans 14 residues. For the CDR3, the DNA is TGTGCCAGCAGCCTAACCGTACTCACAGATACGCAGTATTTT. Its protein is CASSLTVLTDTQYF.

In this sample, this clonotype turned up once. This sequence joins TRBV28 and TRBJ2-7; 7 positions agree with TRBD1. The V gene's germline CDR1 is MDHEN and CDR2 SYDVKM. This CDR3 spans 14 amino acids. Unmatched junction bases numbered 11, after V lost 8 bases and J lost 4 bases. The CDR3 DNA is TGTGCCAGCGGCATGACAGGGAAAAGGTACGAGCAGTACTTC. This gives the protein CASGMTGKRYEQYF.

For the CDR3, the DNA is TGTGCCAGCAATAATCCGGGACAGGGGCCCAATGAGCAGTTCTTC. Amino acids: CASNNPGQGPNEQFF. The V call is TRBV6-1, the J call TRBJ2-1, with 10 bases identical to TRBD1. Germline V gives CDR1 MNHNS, CDR2 SASEGT. The trim removed 7 bases at V and 6 bases at J, leaving 9 bases unmatched. The CDR3 runs 15 residues.

This clonotype was seen many times. V and J are TRBV20-1 and TRBJ2-5; no clear D. Trimming left V 6 bases short and J 5 bases short, with 13 bases between. Germline V lookup: CDR1 DFQATT, CDR2 SNEGSKA (reference sequence). This CDR3 has 12 amino acids. CDR3 DNA: TGCAGTGCCTCGGACCTTGTGGAGACCCAGTACTTC. Translation gives CSASDLVETQYF.

This clonotype was seen a few times. This chain uses TRBV30 with TRBJ1-2; weak D call: TRBD1 (6 bases). The CDR3 spans 13 residues. Germline values: CDR1 GTSNPN, CDR2 SVGIG (reference sequence). With 0 bases removed from V and 4 bases from J, the gap between germline ends came to 9 bases. CDR3 sequence: CAWSVVQGYGYTF. As DNA, the CDR3 is TGTGCCTGGAGTGTAGTACAGGGCTATGGCTACACCTTC.

Ten or more counts support this clonotype. The V call is TRBV27, the J call TRBJ2-7, with a weak D call TRBD1 (6 bases). There are 16 residues in the CDR3. Trimming removed 6 bases from V and 1 base from J, with 19 bases in between. Germline V CDR1 and CDR2: MNHEY, SMNVEV (reference sequence). CDR3 amino acids: CASRIGMGQASYEQYF. The CDR3 DNA is TGTGCCAGCAGGATTGGCATGGGACAAGCTTCCTACGAGCAGTACTTC.